What follows are 8 T cell receptor beta chains derived from one specimen sequenced in a study of T-cell memory formation after mild COVID-19. TCRdb re-called the 5' RACE reads through MiXCR, storing one row per CDR3 protein. The sample has 430,000 or so distinct CDR3 sequences; approximately 23% are singletons. Sequencing was performed on PBMCs or a T cell subset sorted from them (not recorded which). The receptor set was obtained from an adult woman who had mild COVID-19 (a few samples of this study predate the infection). Cell type and time point are not known.

This clonotype showed up just a few times. The V call is TRBV7-9, the J call TRBJ1-4; D is uncertain. Trimming took 7 bases from V and 5 from J, leaving 8 bases between them. Germline V gene sequence: CDR1 SEHNR, CDR2 FQNEAQ (reference sequence). The CDR3 spans 12 residues. The CDR3 sequence: CASKGENEKLFF. The CDR3 region has the DNA TGTGCCAGCAAGGGAGAAAATGAAAAACTGTTTTTT.

The V gene is TRBV5-6, the J gene TRBJ2-2, with TRBD1 matching 10 bases. Trimming took 1 base from V and 6 from J; bases not matched to a gene: 12. CDR3 size: 18 residues. Per the germline V gene, CDR1 is SGHDT and CDR2 is YYEEEE. CDR3 region: CASSLLIRDRGFSGELFF. The CDR3 nucleotides are TGTGCCAGCAGCTTGCTTATCCGGGACAGGGGTTTTTCCGGGGAGCTGTTTTTT.

The chain combines TRBV4-3 with TRBJ2-5, with 13 positions matching TRBD2. The germline V gene has CDR1 LGHNA and CDR2 YSLEER. The CDR3 extends over 16 amino acids. The trim removed 3 bases at V and 3 bases at J, leaving 4 bases unmatched. The CDR3 coding sequence is TGCGCCAGCAGCCACAGAGGACTAGCGGGAGAAGAGACCCAGTACTTC. Translated: CASSHRGLAGEETQYF.

CDR3 sequence (DNA): TGTGCCAGCAGCGACAGAGGGTCTAATGAAAAACTGTTTTTT. This codes for CASSDRGSNEKLFF. The chain is built from TRBV7-9 and TRBJ1-4; tentatively, D is TRBD1 (5 bases). This CDR3 is 14 amino acids long. CDR1 and CDR2 (germline): SEHNR, FQNEAQ (reference sequence). Deletions cut 5 bases from V and 3 bases from J, with 10 bases between.

CDR3 sequence: CASSFLGEQYF. For the CDR3, the DNA is TGCGCCAGCAGCTTCCTGGGGGAGCAGTATTTT. The genes are TRBV5-1 and TRBJ2-3; the D gene could be TRBD1 or TRBD2 (5 bases each). Trimming removed 2 bases at V and 11 bases at J, with 9 bases between. There are 11 residues in the CDR3. The germline CDR1 and CDR2 sequences are SGHRS and YFSETQ.

This rearrangement joins TRBV29-1 to TRBJ2-3, with 8 bases aligning to TRBD2. Trimming cost V 4 bases and J 1 base; bases outside gene matches: 7. CDR1 SQVTM and CDR2 ANQGSEA come from the germline V gene. The CDR3 length is 15 residues. Here the CDR3 DNA reads TGCAGCGTTGGTGTGGCTAGCGGGCGCACAGATACGCAGTATTTT. Its protein product is CSVGVASGRTDTQYF.

The chain links TRBV7-8 to TRBJ1-2; 9 nucleotides match TRBD1. This CDR3 comprises 14 residues. Trimming cost V 6 bases and J 8 bases; bases outside gene matches: 10. The germline V gene encodes CDR1 SGHVS and CDR2 FQNEAQ. CDR3 DNA: TGTGCCAGCAGTAATACCGGGACAGGGTTGGGCTACACCTTC. Amino acid sequence: CASSNTGTGLGYTF.

This clonotype was seen a handful of times. The V and J genes are TRBV5-1 and TRBJ1-3, with a weak D call TRBD1 (6 bases). CDR3 length equals 14 residues. Germline V gene data show CDR1 as SGHRS and CDR2 as YFSETQ. V was cut by 0 bases and J by 4 bases, with 8 bases left in between. CDR3 residues: CASSLAQGGNTIYF. The CDR3 region has the DNA TGCGCCAGCAGCTTGGCCCAGGGGGGAAACACCATATATTTT.